What follows is one T cell receptor beta chain and its context. Its antigen is unidentified. These data come from a study of immune evolution from preneoplasia to lung adenocarcinoma. Notes on the study in general: Later-stage lesions appeared to have more T cells, more diversity, less clonality.

Two lung cancer pathologists independently confirmed each histologic diagnosis. Macro-dissection enriched premalignant or tumor cells before nucleic acid extraction. This CDR3 is built from 17 residues. Trimming stripped 0 bases from V and 4 bases from J, with 13 bases between. From germline, CDR1 is LGHNA and CDR2 YNFKEQ. The data were produced by immunoSEQ multiplex PCR, yet TCRdb's version contains in-frame clones alone and is incomplete. The data show 7,500 to 10,000 clones, with 80% seen just once and 4% to 5% held by the top ten. The chain employs TRBV4-2 and TRBJ2-6; maybe TRBD2 (6 bases). The specimen was FFPE minimally invasive lung adenocarcinoma tissue. This receptor was obtained from a person aged 65 to 85 with lung adenocarcinoma. Some clones in this sample may be carry-over from other donors' samples. CDR3 DNA sequence: TGTGCCAGCAGCCAAGAGGCGCTAGCGACCGGGGCCAACGTCCTGACTTTC. Translating gives CASSQEALATGANVLTF.